This T cell receptor (beta chain) comes out of a study of T cell responses to AZD1222 COVID-19 vaccine. The CDR3 runs 15 residues. CDR1 SNHLY and CDR2 FYNNEI come from the germline V gene. The ends lost 3 bases at V and 6 bases at J; junction bases unmatched: 8. The method was immunoSEQ multiplex PCR; TCRdb's version includes in-frame clones alone and lacks a portion of them. The repertoire includes some 180,000 clones, approximately 90% of them detected once, and around 1% sits in the top ten. The TCR comes from an adult who received the AZD1222 COVID-19 vaccine. The sequencing used peripheral blood, collected 28 days after the second AZD1222 dose. This chain uses TRBV2 with TRBJ1-5, with TRBD1 matching over 7 bases. CDR3 amino acids: CASSEVRGGGQPQHF. In nucleotides, the CDR3 is TGTGCCAGCAGTGAGGTCAGGGGGGGCGGTCAGCCCCAGCATTTT.